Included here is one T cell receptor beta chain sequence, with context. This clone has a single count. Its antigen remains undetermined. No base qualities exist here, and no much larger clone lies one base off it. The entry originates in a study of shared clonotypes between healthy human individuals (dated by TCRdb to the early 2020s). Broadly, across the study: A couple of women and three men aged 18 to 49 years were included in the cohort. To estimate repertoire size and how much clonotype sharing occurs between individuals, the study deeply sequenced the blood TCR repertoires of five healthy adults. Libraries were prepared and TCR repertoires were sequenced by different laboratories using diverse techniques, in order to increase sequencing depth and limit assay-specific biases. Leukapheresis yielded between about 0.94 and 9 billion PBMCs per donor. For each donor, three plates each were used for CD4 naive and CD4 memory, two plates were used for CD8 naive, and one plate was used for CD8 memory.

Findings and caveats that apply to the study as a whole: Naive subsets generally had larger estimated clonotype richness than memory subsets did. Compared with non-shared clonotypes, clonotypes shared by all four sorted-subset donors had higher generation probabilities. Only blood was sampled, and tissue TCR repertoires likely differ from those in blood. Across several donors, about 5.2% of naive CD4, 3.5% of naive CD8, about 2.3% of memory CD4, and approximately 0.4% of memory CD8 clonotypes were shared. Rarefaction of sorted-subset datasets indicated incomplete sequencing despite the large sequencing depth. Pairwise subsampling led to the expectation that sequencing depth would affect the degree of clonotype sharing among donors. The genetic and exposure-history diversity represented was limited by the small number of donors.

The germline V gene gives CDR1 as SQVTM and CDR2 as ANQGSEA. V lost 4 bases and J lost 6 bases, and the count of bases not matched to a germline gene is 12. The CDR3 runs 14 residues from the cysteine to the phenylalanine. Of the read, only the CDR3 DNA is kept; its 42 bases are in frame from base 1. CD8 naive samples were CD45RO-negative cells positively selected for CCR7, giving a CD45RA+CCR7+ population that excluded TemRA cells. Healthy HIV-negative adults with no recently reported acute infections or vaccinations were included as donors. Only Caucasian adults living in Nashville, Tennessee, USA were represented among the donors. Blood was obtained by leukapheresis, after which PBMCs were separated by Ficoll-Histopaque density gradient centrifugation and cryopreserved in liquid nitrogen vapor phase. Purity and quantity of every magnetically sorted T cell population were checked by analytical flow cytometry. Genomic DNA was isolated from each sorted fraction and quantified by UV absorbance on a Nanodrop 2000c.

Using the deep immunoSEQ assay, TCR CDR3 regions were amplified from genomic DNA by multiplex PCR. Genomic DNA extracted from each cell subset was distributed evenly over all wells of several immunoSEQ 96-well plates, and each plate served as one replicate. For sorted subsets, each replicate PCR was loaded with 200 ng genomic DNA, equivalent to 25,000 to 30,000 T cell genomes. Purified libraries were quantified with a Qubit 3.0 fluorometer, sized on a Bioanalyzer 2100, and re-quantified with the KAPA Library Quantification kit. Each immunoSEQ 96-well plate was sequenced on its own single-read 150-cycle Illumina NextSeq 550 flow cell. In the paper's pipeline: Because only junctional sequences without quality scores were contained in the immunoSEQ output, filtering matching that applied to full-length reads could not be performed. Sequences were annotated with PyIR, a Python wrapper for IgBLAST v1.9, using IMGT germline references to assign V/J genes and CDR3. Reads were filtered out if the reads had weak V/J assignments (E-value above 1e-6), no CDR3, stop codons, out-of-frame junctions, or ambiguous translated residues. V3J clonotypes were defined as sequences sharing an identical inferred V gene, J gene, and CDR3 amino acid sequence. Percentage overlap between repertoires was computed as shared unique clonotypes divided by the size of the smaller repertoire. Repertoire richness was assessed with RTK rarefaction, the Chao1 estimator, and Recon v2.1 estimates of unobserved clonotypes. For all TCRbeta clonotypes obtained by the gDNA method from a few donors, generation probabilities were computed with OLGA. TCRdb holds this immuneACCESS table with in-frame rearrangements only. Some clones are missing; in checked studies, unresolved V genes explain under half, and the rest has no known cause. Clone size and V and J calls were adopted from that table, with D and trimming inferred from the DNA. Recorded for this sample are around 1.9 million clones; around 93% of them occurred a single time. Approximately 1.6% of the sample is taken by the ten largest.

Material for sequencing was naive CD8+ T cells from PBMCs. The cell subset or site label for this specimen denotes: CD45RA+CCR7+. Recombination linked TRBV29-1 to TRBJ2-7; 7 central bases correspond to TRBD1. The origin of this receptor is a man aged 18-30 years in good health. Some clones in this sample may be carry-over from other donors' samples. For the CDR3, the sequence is CSVGAEQGVGEQYF. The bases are TGCAGCGTTGGGGCCGAGCAGGGGGTCGGCGAGCAGTACTTC.